The sample holds a few counts of the clone carrying this T cell receptor beta chain. Its antigen is undetermined. These data are taken from a study of T-cell reconstitution after alpha-beta-depleted transplantation in children. Overall study results and limits: T-cell counts and diversity at one year post-transplant came mainly from newly produced T cells. Several hundred graft clones that had expanded were reportedly the source of alpha-beta T cells about two months after transplant.

CDR3 length equals 14 residues. V lost 2 bases and J 2 bases, leaving 8 bases between the germline ends. Germline V gives CDR1 SGHRS, CDR2 YFSETQ. It was with unique molecular identifiers that the TCRbeta library was prepared. TCRdb analysed the PCR reads with MiXCR anew, one entry per CDR3 protein. Of approximately 210,000 distinct CDR3 sequences listed, roughly a sixth are singletons. V and J are TRBV5-1 and TRBJ2-1; D uncertain. This receptor was identified in a male patient between 2 and 15 years old who had a stem cell transplant for acute lymphoblastic leukemia, so the T cells may come from the graft donor. The source material was PBMCs, mostly from graft donor cells, sampled 360 days after TCRalphabeta/CD19-depleted stem cell transplant. The CDR3 bases are TGCGCCAGCAGCTTTACGGCCACCTACAATGAGCAGTTCTTC. Amino acid sequence: CASSFTATYNEQFF.